Sequencing of this TCR beta chain was carried out in a study of human T cells and chemical hapten exposure. Study information: 0.01% DPC was applied to the upper back in patch tests, which were read at 6 days.

Findings and caveats of the study: It should be noted that donors had alopecia, so their immune response may differ from healthy people's.

TCRdb passed the RACE reads through MiXCR, listing each CDR3 protein once. The data hold about 160,000 distinct CDR3 sequences, with about a quarter observed a single time. Trimming shortened V by 1 base and J by 5 bases, and 12 bases separated the two germline ends. Germline CDR1 reads DFQATT; CDR2 reads SNEGSKA (reference sequence). This CDR3 is 14 amino acids long. The sample's time point: patch test 3, about 24 weeks after DPC sensitization. Treatment: therapeutic diphenylcyclopropenone sensitization with weekly scalp DPC. A word on this clonotype: Its antigen is not identified.

The sequence came from a woman younger than 35 with alopecia areata. Some clones in this sample may be carry-over from other donors' samples. The sample here was whole blood, taken in connection with sensitization to the hapten diphenylcyclopropenone (DPC). This chain links TRBV20-1 with TRBJ2-1; maybe TRBD2 (6 bases). The CDR3 nucleotides are TGCAGTGCTAGAGGGGACTCCGCAAACAATGAGCAGTTCTTC. Translation: CSARGDSANNEQFF.